These 31 T cell receptor beta chains originate from one sample sequenced in a study of CD8+ T cells in alopecia areata. Stated treatment: oral pan-JAK inhibitor, 5-10 mg twice daily. After isolation, RNA underwent reverse transcription to generate cDNA as the sequencing template. The table came from immunoSEQ multiplex PCR; TCRdb's copy has only in-frame clones and leaves some out. The data contain 150,000 to 200,000 clones, under 70% of them singletons. The starting material was CD4+ T cells sorted from blood, obtained at week 4, from a patient treated with tofacitinib. The source is a human donor with alopecia areata.

This clone was found a few times. This chain joins TRBV5-6 and TRBJ1-6; D remains ambiguous. Trimming took 2 bases from V and 4 from J, leaving 10 bases between them. The CDR3 has 15 amino acids. CDR1 SGHDT and CDR2 YYEEEE come from the germline V gene. The CDR3 here is CASSFSGLYNSPLHF. The CDR3 nucleotides are TGTGCCAGCAGCTTCAGCGGATTGTATAATTCACCCCTCCACTTT.

The genes are TRBV4-3 and TRBJ1-5; D is undetermined. Between the trimmed V and J ends, which lost 2 bases and 1 base, there was a span of 12 bases. The CDR3 totals 16 residues. Germline V gene lookup returns CDR1 LGHNA and CDR2 YSLEER. CDR3 in amino acids: CASSQSPTVSNQPQHF. CDR3 nucleotides: TGCGCCAGCAGCCAAAGCCCGACGGTGAGCAATCAGCCCCAGCATTTT.

The chain uses TRBV2 and TRBJ2-5; 10 bases fit TRBD2. V lost 2 bases and J lost 2; bases outside the gene matches: 2. The CDR3 has 15 amino acids. Germline CDR1 is SNHLY and CDR2 is FYNNEI. The CDR3 DNA reads TGTGCCAGCAGTGAAATTAGCGGGGGGCAAGAGACCCAGTACTTC. Residues: CASSEISGGQETQYF.

V is TRBV11-2 and J is TRBJ2-6; D gene unclear. This CDR3 is built from 14 residues. The V end was cut by 8 bases, the J end by 0 bases, with 8 bases between. Per germline, CDR1 SGHAT and CDR2 FQNNGV. CDR3 in amino acids: CASGFLSGANVLTF. CDR3 DNA: TGTGCCAGCGGGTTTCTCTCTGGGGCCAACGTCCTGACTTTC.

This clone was seen only a few times. This chain links TRBV30 with TRBJ2-5, with D perhaps TRBD1 or TRBD2 (5 bases each). The length of the CDR3 is 15 residues. Trimming removed 0 bases at V and 2 bases at J, with 13 bases between. Germline V CDR1 and CDR2: GTSNPN, SVGIG (reference sequence). CDR3 coding DNA: TGTGCCTGGAGTGTAGGACCGGGACCACAAGAGACCCAGTACTTC. This gives the protein CAWSVGPGPQETQYF.

The chain combines TRBV7-2 with TRBJ2-5; TRBD1 aligns across 7 bases. Trimming cost V 3 bases and J 4 bases; bases outside gene matches: 5. CDR1 SGHTA and CDR2 FQGNSA come from the germline V gene. This CDR3 has 14 residues. CDR3 in amino acids: CASSFRQGGETQYF. The CDR3 nucleotides read TGTGCCAGCAGCTTTAGACAGGGTGGAGAGACCCAGTACTTC.

In DNA form, the CDR3 reads TGTGCCTCTAGCGGGGGGGCCGGGGAGACCCAGTACTTC. It yields the protein CASSGGAGETQYF. The V and J genes are TRBV30 and TRBJ2-5; 12 nucleotides line up with TRBD2. Germline CDR1 is GTSNPN and CDR2 is SVGIG (reference sequence). V was clipped by 7 bases and J by 5 bases; unmatched bases: 5. CDR3 length: 13 residues. The full variable domain, completed using reference TRBV30 and TRBJ2-5, is SQTIHQWPATLVQPVGSPLSLECTVEGTSNPNLYWYRQAAGRGLQLLFYSVGIGQISSEVPQNLSASRPQDRQFILSSKKLLLSDSGFYLCASSGGAGETQYFGPGTRLLVL.

The chain combines TRBV6-5 with TRBJ2-5, with D unresolved. Germline V CDR1 and CDR2: MNHEY, SVGAGI. This CDR3 contains 14 residues. V was shortened by 2 bases and J by 6 bases, with 13 bases between the two germline ends. CDR3 DNA sequence: TGTGCCAGCAGTTACGGACCTCGCCACCAGACCCAGTACTTC. Translation gives CASSYGPRHQTQYF.

This chain connects TRBV6-6 to TRBJ2-2; TRBD2 matches 8 bases. V lost 5 bases and J lost 4; bases outside the gene matches: 3. Germline-derived CDR1 and CDR2 are MNHNY and SVGAGI (reference sequence). The CDR3 runs 14 residues. CDR3 sequence: CASSRLAFTGELFF. DNA of the CDR3: TGTGCCAGCAGTAGACTAGCGTTCACCGGGGAGCTGTTTTTT.

The chain employs TRBV19 and TRBJ1-3, with a possible D match to TRBD1 (5 bases). Germline V lookup: CDR1 LNHDA, CDR2 SQIVND (reference sequence). V was shortened by 3 bases and J by 2 bases, with 11 bases between the two germline ends. The CDR3 covers 15 residues. CDR3 region: CASSMGPSTGNTIYF. DNA of the CDR3: TGTGCCAGTAGTATGGGGCCTTCTACTGGAAACACCATATATTTT.

The chain employs TRBV29-1 and TRBJ1-1; TRBD1 matches 9 bases. The CDR3 is made up of 14 amino acids. CDR1 is SQVTM, CDR2 ANQGSEA, per germline. Trimming cost V 6 bases and J 5 bases; bases outside gene matches: 10. This CDR3 is CSVHQGQGSTEAFF. DNA of the CDR3: TGCAGCGTCCACCAAGGACAGGGGAGTACTGAAGCTTTCTTT.

The chain carries TRBV29-1 and TRBJ2-2, with D possibly called TRBD1 or TRBD2 (6 bases each). Germline CDR1 is SQVTM and CDR2 is ANQGSEA. Trimming stripped 5 bases from V and 4 bases from J, with 11 bases between. This CDR3 is built from 13 residues. For the CDR3, the DNA is TGCAGCGTTACAGGGAGGCGCACCGGGGAGCTGTTTTTT. This sequence encodes CSVTGRRTGELFF.

The chain has TRBV30 and TRBJ2-1, with a possible D match to TRBD1 (7 bases). Trimming stripped 2 bases from V and 4 bases from J, with 12 bases between. The germline gives CDR1 GTSNPN, CDR2 SVGIG (reference sequence). The CDR3 loop spans 14 amino acids. The CDR3 sequence: CAWSYRGGYNEQFF. The CDR3 DNA follows: TGTGCCTGGAGTTACAGGGGAGGTTACAATGAGCAGTTCTTC.

V and J are TRBV7-2 and TRBJ1-6; D not certain. V lost 2 bases and J lost 6, with 11 bases in between. Germline V gene sequence: CDR1 SGHTA, CDR2 FQGNSA. This CDR3 spans 15 amino acids. The CDR3 bases are TGTGCCAGCAGCTTATTAAGGCCTTCTAATTCACCCCTCCACTTT. This encodes CASSLLRPSNSPLHF.

The chain has TRBV5-4 and TRBJ2-1; perhaps TRBD1 as D (6 bases). The CDR3 covers 13 residues. From germline, CDR1 is SGHNT and CDR2 YYREEE (reference sequence). V lost 4 bases, J lost 6 bases, and 11 bases lay in between. CDR3 sequence: CASSGRDTNEQFF. DNA for the CDR3: TGTGCCAGCAGCGGCCGGGACACCAATGAGCAGTTCTTC.

There are a few counts of this clone. The chain has TRBV5-4 and TRBJ2-7, with D possibly called TRBD1 or TRBD2 (5 bases each). The germline V and J ends were trimmed by 3 bases and 6 bases, with 13 bases remaining between them. The CDR3 has 13 amino acids. Germline CDR1 and CDR2: SGHNT and YYREEE (reference sequence). CDR3 region: CASSSDWGTEQYF. The CDR3 coding sequence is TGTGCCAGCAGCTCCGATTGGGGGACCGAGCAGTACTTC.

The rearrangement joins TRBV7-9 to TRBJ1-6; D may be TRBD1 (5 bases). With 1 base removed from V and 8 bases from J, the gap between germline ends came to 15 bases. This CDR3 is built from 16 residues. From germline, CDR1 is SEHNR and CDR2 FQNEAQ (reference sequence). The CDR3 DNA follows: TGTGCCAGCAGCTTAGGACTTATCGCGGGGCATTCACCCCTCCACTTT. It codes for CASSLGLIAGHSPLHF.

This clone has just a few counts. V and J are TRBV5-1 and TRBJ2-5; 9 bases are shared with TRBD2. Germline lookup yields CDR1 SGHRS and CDR2 YFSETQ. With V trimmed by 4 bases and J by 1 base, 11 bases remained unmatched. The CDR3 spans 17 residues. This CDR3 is CASSPGASGAGQETQYF. CDR3 bases: TGCGCCAGCAGCCCTGGCGCTAGCGGGGCGGGCCAAGAGACCCAGTACTTC.

The V call is TRBV30, the J call TRBJ1-1; D not certain. The germline V gene encodes CDR1 GTSNPN and CDR2 SVGIG (reference sequence). The V end lost 5 bases, the J end lost 3 bases, and 13 bases lay between the germline ends. The CDR3 runs to 13 residues. The CDR3 protein is CAWRPTWDTEAFF. In DNA, the CDR3 is TGTGCCTGGCGACCCACGTGGGACACTGAAGCTTTCTTT. The complete variable domain, with remaining parts taken from reference TRBV30 and TRBJ1-1, reads SQTIHQWPATLVQPVGSPLSLECTVEGTSNPNLYWYRQAAGRGLQLLFYSVGIGQISSEVPQNLSASRPQDRQFILSSKKLLLSDSGFYLCAWRPTWDTEAFFGQGTRLTVV.

The chain recombines TRBV29-1 with TRBJ1-2, with no clear D. This CDR3 is built from 12 residues. The germline V gene encodes CDR1 SQVTM and CDR2 ANQGSEA. V dropped 2 bases and J dropped 3 bases, with 7 bases sitting between them. The CDR3, as DNA: TGCAGCGTTGAACCCGAACACTATGGCTACACCTTC. Its translation: CSVEPEHYGYTF.

V gene TRBV27 combines with J gene TRBJ1-6; no definite D call. Germline CDR1 and CDR2: MNHEY and SMNVEV (reference sequence). CDR3 size: 12 residues. The V and J ends lost 8 bases and 1 base respectively, with 3 bases between them. Here the CDR3 reads CASGSYNSPLHF. The CDR3 region has the DNA TGTGCCAGCGGGTCCTATAATTCACCCCTCCACTTT.

The chain is built from TRBV19 and TRBJ2-7, with D perhaps given as TRBD1 or TRBD2 (5 bases each). CDR3 length: 15 residues. CDR1 is LNHDA and CDR2 is SQIVND in the germline V gene (reference sequence). V lost 8 bases and J 0 bases, leaving 17 bases between the germline ends. For the CDR3, the DNA is TGTGCCAGTCGGGGCATGGCTACCTACTCCTACGAGCAGTACTTC. Residues: CASRGMATYSYEQYF. Full variable domain (outside the CDR3, taken from reference TRBV19 and TRBJ2-7): DGGITQSPKYLFRKEGQNVTLSCEQNLNHDAMYWYRQDPGQGLRLIYYSQIVNDFQKGDIAEGYSVSREKKESFPLTVTSAQKNPTAFYLCASRGMATYSYEQYFGPGTRLTVT.

The chain couples TRBV10-3 to TRBJ1-2; 7 bases agree with TRBD1. V trimming: 0 bases; J trimming: 12 bases; junction bases outside the gene matches: 7. The CDR3 runs to 13 residues. Germline loops: CDR1 ENHRY, CDR2 SYGVKD. CDR3 region: CAISESAGQRNTF. The CDR3 DNA is TGTGCCATCAGTGAGTCGGCGGGACAGCGCAACACCTTC.

The chain uses TRBV5-1 and TRBJ2-3; unclear D gene. The germline V gene has CDR1 SGHRS and CDR2 YFSETQ. Trimming removed 1 base at V and 2 bases at J, with 11 bases between. CDR3 length: 15 amino acids. Written as DNA, the CDR3 is TGCGCCAGCAGCTTGCCCGGGTCTACCACAGATACGCAGTATTTT. Its protein product is CASSLPGSTTDTQYF.

The chain is built from TRBV6-5 and TRBJ1-1; weak D call: TRBD1 (5 bases). The CDR3 spans 15 residues. CDR1 is MNHEY, CDR2 SVGAGI, per germline. V shed 1 base and J shed 0 bases, with 9 bases lying between them. For the CDR3, the DNA is TGTGCCAGCAGTTACTGGGGCCGCATGAACACTGAAGCTTTCTTT. Translation gives CASSYWGRMNTEAFF.

This clone appeared a few times. The CDR3 nucleotides are TGTGCCAGCAGCCAAAGTGAGGTGGAGACCCAGTACTTC. Amino acids: CASSQSEVETQYF. V gene TRBV4-2 combines with J gene TRBJ2-5; no definite D call. There are 13 residues in the CDR3. CDR1 and CDR2 (germline): LGHNA, YNFKEQ. With 2 bases removed from V and 5 bases from J, the gap between germline ends came to 9 bases.

The rearrangement links TRBV11-1 to TRBJ1-1; no clear D gene. Per germline, CDR1 SGHAT and CDR2 FQDESV (reference sequence). The ends were cut back, 5 bases at V and 0 bases at J, with 10 bases in the middle. The CDR3 covers 14 residues. The CDR3 DNA reads as TGTGCCAGCAGCCCACAGCGGGTGAACACTGAAGCTTTCTTT. This codes for CASSPQRVNTEAFF.

J is TRBJ2-5 and V is TRBV30; no firm D call. Germline CDR1 and CDR2: GTSNPN and SVGIG (reference sequence). This CDR3 contains 11 residues. With 1 base removed from V and 12 bases from J, the gap between germline ends came to 12 bases. CDR3: CAWSDNRVEYF. Here the CDR3 DNA reads TGTGCCTGGAGTGATAACCGGGTTGAGTACTTC.

The chain links TRBV7-8 to TRBJ2-7; maybe TRBD1 (5 bases). This CDR3 has 14 residues. V lost 3 bases and J 6 bases, leaving 15 bases between the germline ends. Per the germline V gene, CDR1 is SGHVS and CDR2 is FQNEAQ. This CDR3 is CASSLDLRAGEQYF. As DNA, the CDR3 is TGTGCCAGCAGCTTGGACCTCAGGGCAGGCGAGCAGTACTTC.

The J gene is TRBJ1-5, the V gene TRBV6-1, with TRBD1 as a possible D gene (6 bases). The CDR3 extends over 15 amino acids. Deletions cut 6 bases from V and 5 bases from J, with 17 bases between. From germline, CDR1 is MNHNS and CDR2 SASEGT. The CDR3 loop reads CASSGLGGWDQPQHF. In nucleotides, the CDR3 is TGTGCCAGCAGCGGATTGGGGGGCTGGGATCAGCCCCAGCATTTT.

V gene TRBV7-9 combines with J gene TRBJ1-2; maybe TRBD1 (6 bases). This CDR3 has 14 amino acids. V was cut by 4 bases and J by 5 bases, with 14 bases left in between. Germline assignment: CDR1 SEHNR and CDR2 FQNEAQ (reference sequence). CDR3 nucleotide sequence: TGTGCCAGCAGCTCCGCAGGGGACACATATGGCTACACCTTC. This sequence encodes CASSSAGDTYGYTF.